This T cell receptor beta chain comes out of a study of technical replicates of blood from a few donors (dated by TCRdb to about 2017). The germline V and J ends show losses of 7 bases and 4 bases respectively, and no gene match explains 4 bases of the junction. Via the germline V gene, CDR1 is SQVTM and CDR2 ANQGSEA. Taken from cysteine to phenylalanine, the CDR3 has 12 residues. The DNA shown is the 36-base CDR3, in frame from base 1. Library method: the immunoSEQ multiplex PCR assay. TCRdb mirrors the immuneACCESS table, restricted to in-frame sequences. Some clones are absent from its copies; in checked studies, under half trace to an unresolved V gene, and the reason for the others is unknown. Across this sample there are roughly 70,000 clones, with about 94% seen only once. Jointly, the top ten make up about 0.4% of the sample. Concerning this clone: Its antigen is still unknown. No clone much larger than this one lies a single base away; base qualities are absent.

Rearrangement joined TRBV29-1 to TRBJ2-1; the junction holds 7 bases that match TRBD1. Sequencing used T cells isolated from PBMCs. The receptor was isolated from a human donor in good health. CDR3 region: CSAGDSYNEQFF. In nucleotides, the sequence is TGCAGCGCTGGGGACAGTTACAATGAGCAGTTCTTC.